One and the same sample provided the 16 T cell receptor beta chains below, sequenced in a study of blood T cell repertoires in COVID-19 (TCRdb year 2020). The method behind the library was the immunoSEQ multiplex PCR assay. TCRdb's version of the immuneACCESS table is confined to in-frame rearrangements and falls short of the full clone set. An unresolved V gene accounts for under half of the shortfall where checked; the remainder is of unknown origin. The sample table contains 70,000 to 85,000 clones; only one count was recorded for about 83% of them. Around 36% of the sample rests with the top ten. Sequencing used peripheral blood. The source is a man older than 75 with active or convalescent COVID-19.

The chain employs TRBV18 and TRBJ1-3; no clear D. Germline lookup yields CDR1 KGHSH and CDR2 LQKENI. Trimming shortened V by 2 bases and J by 4 bases, and 12 bases separated the two germline ends. CDR3 length: 15 amino acids. This CDR3 is CASSPALMGGNTIYF. Here the CDR3 DNA reads TGTGCCAGCTCACCAGCCCTGATGGGCGGAAACACCATATATTTT.

This chain uses TRBV19 with TRBJ1-1, with D possibly matching TRBD1 (6 bases). V lost 2 bases and J lost 1, with 11 bases in between. Germline CDR1 LNHDA, CDR2 SQIVND (reference sequence). There are 15 residues in the CDR3. CDR3: CASSITPGENTEAFF. CDR3 nucleotide sequence: TGTGCCAGTAGTATAACCCCAGGGGAGAACACTGAAGCTTTCTTT.

V is TRBV2 and J is TRBJ1-1, with a weak D call TRBD1 (6 bases). Trimming pared 6 bases from V and 1 base from J, leaving 15 bases between. Germline values: CDR1 SNHLY, CDR2 FYNNEI. The CDR3 is 15 residues long. The CDR3 region is CASRPQRGRNTEAFF. Written as DNA, the CDR3 is TGTGCCAGCAGGCCCCAGAGGGGGAGGAACACTGAAGCTTTCTTT.

The chain couples TRBV4-3 to TRBJ2-7; D gene uncertain. Germline V gene sequence: CDR1 LGHNA, CDR2 YSLEER. This CDR3 is built from 15 residues. With 1 base removed from V and 2 bases from J, the gap between germline ends came to 12 bases. The CDR3 DNA follows: TGCGCCAGCAGCCAAGGCGTTGCGAGGACCTACGAGCAGTACTTC. Its translation is CASSQGVARTYEQYF.

The V call is TRBV7-9, the J call TRBJ2-1, with D maybe TRBD2 (5 bases). The CDR3 sequence is 11 residues long. Germline V gives CDR1 SEHNR, CDR2 FQNEAQ (reference sequence). With 4 bases removed from V and 10 bases from J, the gap between germline ends came to 8 bases. In DNA, the CDR3 is TGTGCCAGCAGCTGGACGGGGGAGCAGTTCTTC. As protein: CASSWTGEQFF.

The J gene is TRBJ2-3, the V gene TRBV7-9, with D possibly being TRBD2 (5 bases). CDR1 and CDR2 from the germline V gene are SEHNR and FQNEAQ (reference sequence). V dropped 1 base and J dropped 5 bases, with 25 bases sitting between them. The CDR3 runs to 19 residues. The DNA of the CDR3 is TGTGCCAGCAGCTTAGTATCACCGGGATATACCTATAGCGTAGATACGCAGTATTTT. This codes for CASSLVSPGYTYSVDTQYF.

J is TRBJ1-1 and V is TRBV7-8, with 10 bases that match TRBD1. This CDR3 spans 13 amino acids. The V gene end was trimmed by 3 bases and the J gene end by 11 bases; junction bases not matched to a gene: 6. Germline CDR1 and CDR2: SGHVS and FQNEAQ. CDR3 residues: CASSFWTGGEAFF. As DNA, the CDR3 is TGTGCCAGCAGCTTCTGGACAGGGGGTGAGGCTTTCTTT.

The chain uses TRBV29-1 and TRBJ1-2, with 8 bases lining up with TRBD1. Germline V gene sequence: CDR1 SQVTM, CDR2 ANQGSEA. Trimming took 3 bases from V and 6 from J; bases not matched to a gene: 9. The CDR3 is 14 amino acids. The CDR3 region is CSVDPDRDRDGYTF. In DNA, the CDR3 is TGCAGCGTTGACCCGGACAGGGACAGAGATGGCTACACCTTC.

This sequence joins TRBV5-1 and TRBJ2-1; D might be TRBD2 (6 bases). The germline gives CDR1 SGHRS, CDR2 YFSETQ. CDR3 length: 14 residues. V dropped 6 bases and J dropped 9 bases, with 19 bases sitting between them. The CDR3 DNA reads TGCGCCAGCACCCTGGAGGCGGGATGGGGTGAGCAGTTCTTC. The encoded protein is CASTLEAGWGEQFF.

The chain is built from TRBV18 and TRBJ1-1; D may be TRBD1 (5 bases). The germline V and J ends were trimmed by 6 bases and 2 bases, with 13 bases remaining between them. Germline CDR1 is KGHSH and CDR2 is LQKENI. The CDR3 has 14 amino acids. CDR3 protein: CASSLTTVNTEAFF. CDR3 DNA sequence: TGTGCCAGCTCCCTCACGACAGTCAACACTGAAGCTTTCTTT.

V gene TRBV6-1 combines with J gene TRBJ2-2; D not certain. The CDR3 is 17 residues long. CDR1 and CDR2 (germline): MNHNS, SASEGT. V lost 1 base to trimming and J lost 1 base, with 13 bases between them. The CDR3 bases are TGTGCCAGCAGTGAAGAGTCGTTCGGAGTGAACACCGGGGAGCTGTTTTTT. This translates into CASSEESFGVNTGELFF.

This chain links TRBV5-1 with TRBJ2-7; weak D call: TRBD1 (6 bases). Germline lookup yields CDR1 SGHRS and CDR2 YFSETQ. The CDR3 sequence is 14 residues long. The V end lost 0 bases, the J end lost 7 bases, and 14 bases lay between the germline ends. The CDR3 reads CASSLEAGVEEQYF. The CDR3 coding sequence is TGCGCCAGCAGCTTGGAGGCAGGGGTGGAAGAGCAGTACTTC.

This sequence joins TRBV15 and TRBJ1-5; 10 bases align to TRBD1. The CDR3 is 17 amino acids. Germline CDR1 and CDR2: LNHNV and YYDKDF (reference sequence). Unmatched junction bases numbered 7, after V lost 1 base and J lost 4 bases. In DNA form, the CDR3 reads TGTGCCACCAGCAGAGGAGTCGGACAGGGGGGGAATCAGCCCCAGCATTTT. Translated: CATSRGVGQGGNQPQHF.

This chain uses TRBV5-5 with TRBJ1-2; D might be TRBD1 (6 bases). The CDR3 is 14 residues long. V lost 1 base, J lost 2 bases, and 9 bases lay in between. Per the germline V gene, CDR1 is SGHKS and CDR2 is YYEKEE (reference sequence). The CDR3 nucleotides are TGTGCCAGCAGCTTGCAGGGGCAAAACTATGGCTACACCTTC. This codes for CASSLQGQNYGYTF.

This clone was found a few times. The CDR3 DNA reads as TGTGCCAGCAGTGAGCTCCAGGGAGGATCAGGGGAGACCCAGTACTTC. It yields the protein CASSELQGGSGETQYF. This chain links TRBV2 with TRBJ2-5; D is perhaps TRBD2 (6 bases). Trimming cost V 3 bases and J 5 bases, with 19 bases left between them. This CDR3 is 16 amino acids long. From germline, CDR1 is SNHLY and CDR2 FYNNEI.

The CDR3 here is CASSQGGNTEAFF. CDR3 DNA sequence: TGTGCCAGCAGCCAAGGGGGGAACACTGAAGCTTTCTTT. This chain uses TRBV12-3 or TRBV12-4 with TRBJ1-1; D may be TRBD1 (6 bases). Trimming removed 6 bases at V and 1 base at J, with 9 bases between. The CDR3 extends over 13 amino acids.